One sample yielded the 7 T cell receptor beta chains listed below, sequenced in a study of blood T cell repertoires in COVID-19. Data came from immunoSEQ multiplex PCR; TCRdb stores just in-frame clones and leaves some out. The data show about 42,000 clones, about 85% seen once. Sequencing was carried out using peripheral blood. These receptors were collected from a woman in her seventies in a cohort sampled during active COVID-19.

This clone was found once. V is TRBV6-2 or TRBV6-3 and J is TRBJ2-7; TRBD2 aligns across 13 bases. The CDR3 sequence is 17 residues long. The germline V gene encodes CDR1 MNHEY and CDR2 SVGEGT. With V trimmed by 4 bases and J by 2 bases, 8 bases remained unmatched. The CDR3 spells CASSSRAGTSGAYEQYF. DNA for the CDR3: TGTGCCAGCAGTTCCAGAGCGGGGACTAGCGGGGCCTACGAGCAGTACTTC.

The chain combines TRBV28 with TRBJ2-7, with D perhaps matching TRBD2 (5 bases). The CDR3 totals 11 residues. CDR1 is MDHEN and CDR2 is SYDVKM in the germline V gene. Between the trimmed V and J ends, which lost 6 bases and 2 bases, there was a span of 5 bases. In DNA, the CDR3 is TGTGCCAGCAGGGGAGCCTACGAGCAGTACTTC. It codes for CASRGAYEQYF.

The V gene is TRBV5-4, the J gene TRBJ2-5; tentative D call: TRBD2 (5 bases). Germline CDR1 and CDR2: SGHNT and YYREEE (reference sequence). The CDR3 length is 14 residues. Between the trimmed V and J ends, which lost 0 bases and 5 bases, there was a span of 11 bases. CDR3 bases: TGTGCCAGCAGCTTGGCCGAGGGTTTGGAGACCCAGTACTTC. It yields the protein CASSLAEGLETQYF.

This clone appeared a single time. The V gene is TRBV7-2, the J gene TRBJ1-2, with D possibly being TRBD1 (5 bases). Deletions cut 5 bases from V and 4 bases from J, with 20 bases between. The germline gives CDR1 SGHTA, CDR2 FQGNSA. The CDR3 has 16 residues. CDR3 residues: CASSLYGYGAGYGYTF. DNA of the CDR3: TGTGCCAGCAGCCTCTATGGCTATGGGGCCGGCTATGGCTACACCTTC.

The gene calls are TRBV28 and TRBJ2-7; TRBD1 agrees at 8 bases. Germline V gene sequence: CDR1 MDHEN, CDR2 SYDVKM. The CDR3 covers 15 residues. With V trimmed by 1 base and J by 7 bases, 9 bases remained unmatched. The DNA of the CDR3 is TGTGCCAGCAGTTTATTCGCGACAGGGGCTTGGGAGCAGTACTTC. Amino acids: CASSLFATGAWEQYF. The full variable domain, in which reference TRBV28 and TRBJ2-7 provide the parts outside the CDR3, is DVKVTQSSRYLVKRTGEKVFLECVQDMDHENMFWYRQDPGLGLRLIYFSYDVKMKEKGDIPEGYSVSREKKERFSLILESASTNQTSMYLCASSLFATGAWEQYFGPGTRLTVT.

The chain couples TRBV6-2 or TRBV6-3 to TRBJ1-2; 9 bases map to TRBD1. V dropped 2 bases and J dropped 8; count of bases not matched to a gene: 6. CDR3 size: 14 residues. Germline V gives CDR1 MNHEY, CDR2 SVGEGT. CDR3 in amino acids: CASSYGQGIGGYTF. In nucleotides, the CDR3 is TGTGCCAGCAGTTACGGACAGGGGATAGGCGGCTACACCTTC.

This chain joins TRBV20-1 and TRBJ1-1; D is unclear. Germline values: CDR1 DFQATT, CDR2 SNEGSKA (reference sequence). This CDR3 spans 11 amino acids. CDR3 nucleotide sequence: TGCAGGGCATCAACGAACACTGAAGCTTTCTTT. It translates to CRASTNTEAFF.